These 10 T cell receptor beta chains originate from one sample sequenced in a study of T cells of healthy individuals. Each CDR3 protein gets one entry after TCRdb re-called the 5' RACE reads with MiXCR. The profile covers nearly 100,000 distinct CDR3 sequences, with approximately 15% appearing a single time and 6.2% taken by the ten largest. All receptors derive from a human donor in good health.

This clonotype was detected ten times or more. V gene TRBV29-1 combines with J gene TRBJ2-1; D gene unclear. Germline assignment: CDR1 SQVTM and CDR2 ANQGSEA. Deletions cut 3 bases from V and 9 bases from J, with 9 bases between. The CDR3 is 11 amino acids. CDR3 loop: CSVDMGSEQFF. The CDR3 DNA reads TGCAGCGTTGATATGGGAAGTGAGCAGTTCTTC.

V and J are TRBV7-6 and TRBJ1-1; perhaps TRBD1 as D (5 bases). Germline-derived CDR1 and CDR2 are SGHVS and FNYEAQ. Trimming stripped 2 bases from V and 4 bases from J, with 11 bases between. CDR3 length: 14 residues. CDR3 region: CASSLSFGGTEAFF. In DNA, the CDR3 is TGTGCCAGCAGCTTATCCTTCGGGGGCACTGAAGCTTTCTTT.

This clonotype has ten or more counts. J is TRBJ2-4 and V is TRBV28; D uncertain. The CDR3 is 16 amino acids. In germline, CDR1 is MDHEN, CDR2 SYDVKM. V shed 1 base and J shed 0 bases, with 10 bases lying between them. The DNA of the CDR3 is TGTGCCAGCAGTTTATCGACGGAAGTAGCCAAAAACATTCAGTACTTC. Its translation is CASSLSTEVAKNIQYF.

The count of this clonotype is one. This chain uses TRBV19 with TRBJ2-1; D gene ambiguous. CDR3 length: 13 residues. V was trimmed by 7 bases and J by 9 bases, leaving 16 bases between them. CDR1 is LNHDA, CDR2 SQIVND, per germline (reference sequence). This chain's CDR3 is CASTTQLFGEQFF. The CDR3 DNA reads TGTGCCAGTACAACGCAACTGTTCGGTGAGCAGTTCTTC.

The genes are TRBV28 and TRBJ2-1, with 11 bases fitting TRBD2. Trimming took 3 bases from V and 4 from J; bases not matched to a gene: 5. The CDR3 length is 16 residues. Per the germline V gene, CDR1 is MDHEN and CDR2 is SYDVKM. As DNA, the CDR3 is TGTGCCAGCAGTTTCCAGACTAGCGGGACGTACAATGAGCAGTTCTTC. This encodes CASSFQTSGTYNEQFF.

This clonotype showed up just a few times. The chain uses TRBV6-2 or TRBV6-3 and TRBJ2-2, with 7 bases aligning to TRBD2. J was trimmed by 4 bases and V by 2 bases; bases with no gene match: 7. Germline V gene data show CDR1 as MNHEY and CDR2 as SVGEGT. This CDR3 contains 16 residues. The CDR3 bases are TGTGCCAGCAGTTACAGCCCGGGAGGACTCACCGGGGAGCTGTTTTTT. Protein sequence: CASSYSPGGLTGELFF.

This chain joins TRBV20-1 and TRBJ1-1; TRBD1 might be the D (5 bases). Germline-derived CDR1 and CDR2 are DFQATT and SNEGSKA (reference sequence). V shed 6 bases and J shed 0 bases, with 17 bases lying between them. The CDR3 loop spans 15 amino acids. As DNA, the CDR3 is TGCAGTGCCCGTGATGACAGTTCTATGAACACTGAAGCTTTCTTT. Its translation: CSARDDSSMNTEAFF.

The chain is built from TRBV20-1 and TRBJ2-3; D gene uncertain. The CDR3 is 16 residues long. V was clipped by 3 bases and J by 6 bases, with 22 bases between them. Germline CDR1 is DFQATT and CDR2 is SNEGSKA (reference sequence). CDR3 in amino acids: CSARHSGPPFSDTQYF. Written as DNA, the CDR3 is TGCAGTGCTAGGCACTCCGGGCCCCCTTTCTCGGATACGCAGTATTTT.

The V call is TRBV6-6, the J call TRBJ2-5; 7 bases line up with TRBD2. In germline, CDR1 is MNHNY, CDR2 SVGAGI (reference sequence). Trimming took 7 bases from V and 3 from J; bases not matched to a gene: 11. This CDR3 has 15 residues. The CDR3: CASNGGGAGKETQYF. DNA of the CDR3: TGTGCCAGCAACGGGGGAGGGGCAGGGAAAGAGACCCAGTACTTC.

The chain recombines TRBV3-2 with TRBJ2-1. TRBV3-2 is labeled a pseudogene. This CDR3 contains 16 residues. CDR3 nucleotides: TGTGCCAGCAGCCAAGAATGGGGAACTTCGAACAATGAGCAGTTCTTC. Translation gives CASSQEWGTSNNEQFF.